This passage covers 32 T cell receptor beta chains from one sample sequenced in a study of blood T cell repertoires in COVID-19. TCRdb's copy holds only in-frame clones and misses some; the assay was immunoSEQ multiplex PCR. This table holds approximately 230,000 clones, roughly 80% found once. The sample was peripheral blood. These receptors came from a man at least 80 years old with acute or convalescent COVID-19.

J is TRBJ2-7 and V is TRBV4-2; TRBD1 is a possible D gene (6 bases). Germline V gene data show CDR1 as LGHNA and CDR2 as YNFKEQ. The germline V and J ends were trimmed by 0 bases and 4 bases, with 16 bases remaining between them. The CDR3 has 16 amino acids. CDR3 region: CASSQDSTGNGYEQYF. Written as DNA, the CDR3 is TGTGCCAGCAGCCAAGATTCCACAGGGAACGGTTACGAGCAGTACTTC.

The J gene is TRBJ2-4, the V gene TRBV2; TRBD2 is a possible D gene (5 bases). V was pared by 8 bases and J by 9 bases, with 23 bases between. Germline V gene lookup returns CDR1 SNHLY and CDR2 FYNNEI. The CDR3 is 15 residues long. The CDR3 loop is CASVSGILSAGIQYF. Here the CDR3 DNA reads TGTGCCAGCGTCTCCGGGATCCTAAGCGCGGGCATTCAGTACTTC.

In this sample, this clone turned up once. The chain combines TRBV2 with TRBJ2-7, with 11 nucleotides matching TRBD1. Germline CDR1 reads SNHLY; CDR2 reads FYNNEI. The CDR3 is made up of 15 amino acids. The J segment lost 5 bases and the V segment lost 3 bases, leaving 6 bases of the junction unmatched. CDR3 in DNA: TGTGCCAGCAGTGATGGGGACAGGGGGGCAAACGAGCAGTACTTC. This sequence encodes CASSDGDRGANEQYF.

The V call is TRBV19, the J call TRBJ1-2, with TRBD1 matching over 8 bases. The CDR3 covers 15 residues. V was clipped by 6 bases and J by 2 bases; unmatched bases: 8. Germline V gene data show CDR1 as LNHDA and CDR2 as SQIVND (reference sequence). CDR3 loop: CASRGRTGQNYGYTF. CDR3 in DNA: TGTGCCAGTAGGGGACGGACAGGGCAGAACTATGGCTACACCTTC.

This clone came up a few times. The J gene is TRBJ1-2, the V gene TRBV4-2, with 9 bases that match TRBD1. CDR1 and CDR2 (germline): LGHNA, YNFKEQ. Unmatched junction bases numbered 3, after V lost 2 bases and J lost 2 bases. The CDR3 spans 15 residues. CDR3 DNA: TGTGCCAGCAGCCAATCCGGGACAGGGAACTATGGCTACACCTTC. This translates into CASSQSGTGNYGYTF.

The chain recombines TRBV5-1 with TRBJ2-7, with D uncertain. Germline V CDR1 and CDR2: SGHRS, YFSETQ. The CDR3 totals 17 residues. The V end lost 1 base, the J end lost 5 bases, and 22 bases lay between the germline ends. The CDR3 bases are TGCGCCAGCAGCTTGCGCGTGACACCGATTTCCAGTCACGAGCAGTACTTC. Amino acid sequence: CASSLRVTPISSHEQYF.

The V and J genes are TRBV30 and TRBJ2-3; D gene unclear. This CDR3 is built from 12 residues. V was pared by 5 bases and J by 0 bases, with 6 bases between. CDR1 and CDR2 (germline): GTSNPN, SVGIG (reference sequence). The CDR3 sequence is CAWGRSTDTQYF. The CDR3 DNA follows: TGTGCCTGGGGCAGGAGCACAGATACGCAGTATTTT. The variable domain in full, with the rest retrieved from reference TRBV30 and TRBJ2-3, is SQTIHQWPATLVQPVGSPLSLECTVEGTSNPNLYWYRQAAGRGLQLLFYSVGIGQISSEVPQNLSASRPQDRQFILSSKKLLLSDSGFYLCAWGRSTDTQYFGPGTRLTVL.

The chain has TRBV29-1 and TRBJ2-1, with 12 bases matching TRBD2. CDR3 length equals 15 residues. The junction had 10 bases not matched to a gene; V was cut back by 4 bases and J by 9 bases. CDR1 and CDR2 (germline): SQVTM, ANQGSEA. Written as DNA, the CDR3 is TGCAGCGTTGCCCCCCCGACTAGCGGGAGTACTGAGCAGTTCTTC. As protein: CSVAPPTSGSTEQFF.

The chain joins TRBV30 to TRBJ2-7, with 10 bases aligning to TRBD1. This CDR3 region has 14 residues. The V gene's germline CDR1 is GTSNPN and CDR2 SVGIG (reference sequence). The V segment lost 4 bases and the J segment 2 bases; nucleotides outside the gene matches: 5. As DNA, the CDR3 is TGTGCCTGGACCCGGACAGGGGGGGCCTACGAGCAGTACTTC. This codes for CAWTRTGGAYEQYF.

Judged by abundance, this clone is medium-sized. The J gene is TRBJ2-7, the V gene TRBV27, with 10 bases that match TRBD2. The V and J ends lost 6 bases and 7 bases, in that order; junction bases with no gene match: 6. The CDR3 runs 13 residues. The germline V gene has CDR1 MNHEY and CDR2 SMNVEV (reference sequence). The CDR3 nucleotides are TGTGCCAGCAGCCCGACTAGCGGGTCAGAGCAGTACTTC. Amino acids: CASSPTSGSEQYF.

The chain combines TRBV28 with TRBJ1-5, with unresolved D. Germline CDR1 reads MDHEN; CDR2 reads SYDVKM. V lost 6 bases to trimming and J lost 1 base, with 7 bases between them. This CDR3 contains 13 residues. The CDR3: CASRYSSNQPQHF. The CDR3 DNA reads as TGTGCCAGCAGGTACAGCAGCAATCAGCCCCAGCATTTT.

V gene TRBV5-1 combines with J gene TRBJ2-2; 11 nucleotides line up with TRBD2. CDR3 size: 16 residues. CDR1 is SGHRS and CDR2 is YFSETQ in the germline V gene. V shed 8 bases, J shed 2 bases, and the junction held 8 bases outside the gene matches. CDR3 loop: CASLPGLAVNTGELFF. In nucleotides, the CDR3 is TGCGCCAGTCTTCCGGGACTAGCGGTTAACACCGGGGAGCTGTTTTTT.

The CDR3 protein is CATSDLTGGTYNEQFF. The CDR3 coding sequence is TGTGCCACCAGTGATTTGACAGGGGGAACCTACAATGAGCAGTTCTTC. This chain links TRBV24-1 with TRBJ2-1; 8 nucleotides match TRBD1. V trimming: 0 bases; J trimming: 2 bases; junction bases outside the gene matches: 2. The CDR3 totals 16 residues. Germline CDR1 is KGHDR and CDR2 is SFDVKD.

V and J are TRBV10-1 and TRBJ2-2; the D gene is possibly TRBD2 (6 bases). Germline-derived CDR1 and CDR2 are WNHNN and SYGVQD (reference sequence). The V end lost 6 bases, the J end lost 6 bases, and 14 bases lay between the germline ends. CDR3 size: 14 residues. CDR3 in amino acids: CASRDTGGAGELFF. CDR3 in DNA: TGCGCCAGCAGGGACACCGGGGGAGCCGGGGAGCTGTTTTTT.

This chain uses TRBV7-7 with TRBJ1-2, with TRBD1 matching over 7 bases. Germline CDR1 reads SSHAT; CDR2 reads FNYEAQ (reference sequence). The CDR3 has 15 residues. V gave up 5 bases and J gave up 2 bases; unmatched junction bases: 8. The CDR3 sequence: CASSDPGQTNYGYTF. CDR3 nucleotide sequence: TGTGCCAGCAGCGATCCGGGACAGACCAACTATGGCTACACCTTC.

This chain connects TRBV5-1 to TRBJ2-4; TRBD2 matches at 14 bases. The germline CDR1 and CDR2 sequences are SGHRS and YFSETQ. The V segment lost 4 bases and the J segment 0 bases; nucleotides outside the gene matches: 6. This CDR3 is 18 amino acids long. CDR3: CASSPGTSGGIAKNIQYF. In DNA form, the CDR3 reads TGCGCCAGCAGCCCCGGGACTAGCGGGGGTATAGCCAAAAACATTCAGTACTTC. Variable domain in full (rest from reference TRBV5-1 and TRBJ2-4): KAGVTQTPRYLIKTRGQQVTLSCSPISGHRSVSWYQQTPGQGLQFLFEYFSETQRNKGNFPGRFSGRQFSNSRSEMNVSTLELGDSALYLCASSPGTSGGIAKNIQYFGAGTRLSVL.

The CDR3 sequence: CASIRQGATEAFF. CDR3 coding DNA: TGTGCCAGCATTAGACAGGGGGCGACTGAAGCTTTCTTT. The rearrangement uses TRBV6-5 and TRBJ1-1; 10 bases are shared with TRBD1. This CDR3 contains 13 residues. Germline assignment: CDR1 MNHEY and CDR2 SVGAGI. V shed 7 bases and J 5 bases; nucleotides not matched to a gene: 4.

The chain recombines TRBV18 with TRBJ1-1; D unclear. Germline V gene lookup returns CDR1 KGHSH and CDR2 LQKENI. V lost 3 bases to trimming and J lost 2 bases, with 10 bases between them. CDR3 length equals 14 residues. CDR3 region: CASSPLPGNTEAFF. The CDR3 DNA is TGTGCCAGCTCACCTCTTCCAGGAAACACTGAAGCTTTCTTT.

The chain couples TRBV9 to TRBJ2-1; 14 nucleotides align to TRBD2. The V gene's germline CDR1 is SGDLS and CDR2 YYNGEE. The CDR3 runs to 19 residues. V lost 4 bases to trimming and J lost 1 base; unmatched junction nucleotides: 10. The CDR3 sequence is CASSSSGTSGRGSYNEQFF. In nucleotides, the CDR3 is TGTGCCAGCAGCTCTTCCGGGACTAGCGGGAGAGGATCCTACAATGAGCAGTTCTTC.

The CDR3 DNA sequence: TGTGCCAGCAGCCAAGGACTAGCGGGGCCCCTCCAGGAGCAGTACTTC. Translation gives CASSQGLAGPLQEQYF. The chain combines TRBV4-2 with TRBJ2-7; TRBD2 matches 11 bases. The ends lost 1 base at V and 7 bases at J; junction bases unmatched: 9. This CDR3 contains 16 residues. The germline CDR1 and CDR2 sequences are LGHNA and YNFKEQ.

This chain uses TRBV9 with TRBJ1-1, with a weak D call TRBD1 (6 bases). The V gene lost 0 bases and the J gene lost 1 base, with 10 bases spanning the gap. CDR3 length: 15 amino acids. From germline, CDR1 is SGDLS and CDR2 YYNGEE. The CDR3 region has the DNA TGTGCCAGCAGCGTAGGTTTGGGGGCGAACACTGAAGCTTTCTTT. This codes for CASSVGLGANTEAFF. The variable domain in full, with the rest retrieved from reference TRBV9 and TRBJ1-1, is DSGVTQTPKHLITATGQRVTLRCSPRSGDLSVYWYQQSLDQGLQFLIQYYNGEERAKGNILERFSAQQFPDLHSELNLSSLELGDSALYFCASSVGLGANTEAFFGQGTRLTVV.

This clone has just one count. J is TRBJ2-3 and V is TRBV3-1 (or the pseudogene TRBV3-2), with D tentatively TRBD2 (5 bases). The germline V gene has CDR1 LGHDT and CDR2 YNNKEL (reference sequence). The CDR3 length is 15 residues. V dropped 0 bases and J dropped 4 bases, with 11 bases sitting between them. Written as DNA, the CDR3 is TGTGCCAGCAGCCAAGATGGGAGTGAGGCAGATACGCAGTATTTT. It yields the protein CASSQDGSEADTQYF.

The chain carries TRBV5-5 and TRBJ1-5; TRBD1 agrees at 8 bases. Germline CDR1 reads SGHKS; CDR2 reads YYEKEE (reference sequence). V gave up 4 bases and J gave up 4 bases; unmatched junction bases: 7. The CDR3 spans 15 residues. CDR3 nucleotides: TGTGCCAGCAGCCCCCCGGGACAGGAAAATCAGCCCCAGCATTTT. Translation: CASSPPGQENQPQHF.

As to this clone: At one end the junction does not follow the germline gene, possibly because of a read error. The chain recombines TRBV6-1 with TRBJ2-2, with 9 bases aligning to TRBD2. CDR1 is MNHNS and CDR2 is SASEGT in the germline V gene. CDR3 length: 16 residues. In nucleotides, the CDR3 is TGTGCCAGCAGTAAAGCGGGGGGTCCGAACACCGGGGAGCTGTTTTTT. Protein: CASSKAGGPNTGELFF.

The chain has TRBV10-2 and TRBJ2-3; no firm D call. Between the trimmed V and J ends, which lost 7 bases and 6 bases, there was a span of 8 bases. Germline CDR1 reads WSHSY; CDR2 reads SAAADI. The CDR3 has 11 amino acids. The CDR3 reads CASTSVDTQYF. CDR3 DNA: TGCGCCAGCACTTCAGTGGATACGCAGTATTTT.

This chain uses TRBV20-1 with TRBJ1-5, with D perhaps TRBD1 (6 bases). This CDR3 has 17 amino acids. The ends were cut back, 3 bases at V and 0 bases at J, with 18 bases in the middle. Looked up from germline, CDR1 is DFQATT and CDR2 is SNEGSKA (reference sequence). CDR3 coding DNA: TGCAGTGCTAGTAGTCGTGCAGGGGAGAATAGCAATCAGCCCCAGCATTTT. Protein product: CSASSRAGENSNQPQHF.

This clone was seen just once. The CDR3 sequence is CASSARDTGYTGNSPLHF. CDR3 bases: TGTGCCAGCAGTGCCCGGGACACGGGCTACACAGGGAATTCACCCCTCCACTTT. This chain joins TRBV2 and TRBJ1-6; the D gene is possibly TRBD1 (6 bases). CDR3 size: 18 residues. Germline V gives CDR1 SNHLY, CDR2 FYNNEI. Trimming left V 4 bases short and J 7 bases short, with 23 bases between.

The chain employs TRBV18 and TRBJ2-3; 12 bases agree with TRBD2. The J segment lost 4 bases and the V segment lost 5 bases, leaving 7 bases of the junction unmatched. This CDR3 is built from 16 residues. Germline assignment: CDR1 KGHSH and CDR2 LQKENI. CDR3 bases: TGTGCCAGCTCAGCGACTAGCGGGAGAGTAGCAGATACGCAGTATTTT. Its protein is CASSATSGRVADTQYF.

The rearrangement uses TRBV30 and TRBJ2-7; D is perhaps TRBD2 (7 bases). This CDR3 is 12 amino acids long. Germline V lookup: CDR1 GTSNPN, CDR2 SVGIG (reference sequence). Trimming stripped 7 bases from V and 2 bases from J, with 12 bases between. CDR3 region: CALRGGAYEQYF. The CDR3 DNA follows: TGTGCCTTAAGGGGGGGAGCCTACGAGCAGTACTTC.

The rearrangement links TRBV29-1 to TRBJ1-2; perhaps TRBD1 as D (5 bases). From germline, CDR1 is SQVTM and CDR2 ANQGSEA. V lost 7 bases and J 5 bases, leaving 17 bases between the germline ends. The CDR3 contains 13 residues. The CDR3 DNA reads as TGCAGCGCCGAGGAGGGGTTGGGTTATGGCTACACCTTC. This encodes CSAEEGLGYGYTF.

The rearrangement uses TRBV6-5 and TRBJ2-7; tentative D call: TRBD2 (7 bases). CDR3 length: 14 amino acids. Looked up from germline, CDR1 is MNHEY and CDR2 is SVGAGI. V lost 1 base to trimming and J lost 6 bases, with 13 bases between them. CDR3 region: CASSYYGGAGEQYF. CDR3 DNA sequence: TGTGCCAGCAGTTACTATGGGGGGGCGGGCGAGCAGTACTTC.

This chain connects TRBV7-2 to TRBJ2-1; tentative D call: TRBD1 (5 bases). The CDR3 has 16 amino acids. The V end was cut by 3 bases, the J end by 2 bases, with 14 bases between. The germline gives CDR1 SGHTA, CDR2 FQGNSA. Here the CDR3 DNA reads TGTGCCAGCAGCTTTTCAGTGACAGACCCCTACAATGAGCAGTTCTTC. It encodes CASSFSVTDPYNEQFF.